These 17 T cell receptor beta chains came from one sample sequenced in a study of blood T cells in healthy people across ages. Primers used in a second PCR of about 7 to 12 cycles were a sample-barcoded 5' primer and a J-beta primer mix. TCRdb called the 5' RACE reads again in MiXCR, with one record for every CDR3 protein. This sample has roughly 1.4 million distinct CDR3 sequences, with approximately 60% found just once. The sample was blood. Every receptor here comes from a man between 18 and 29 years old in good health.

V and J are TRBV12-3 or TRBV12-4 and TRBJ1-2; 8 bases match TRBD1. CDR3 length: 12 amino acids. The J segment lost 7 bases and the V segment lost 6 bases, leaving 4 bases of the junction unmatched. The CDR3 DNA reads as TGTGCCAGCAGCAGGACAGGGTGTGGCTACACCTTC. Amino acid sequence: CASSRTGCGYTF.

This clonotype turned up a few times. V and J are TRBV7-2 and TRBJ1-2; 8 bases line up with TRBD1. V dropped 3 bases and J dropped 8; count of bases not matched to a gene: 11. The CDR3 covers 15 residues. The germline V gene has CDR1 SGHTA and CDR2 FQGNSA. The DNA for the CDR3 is TGTGCCAGCAGCTTTCTCGGACAGGGTTATCGAGGCTACACCTTC. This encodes CASSFLGQGYRGYTF.

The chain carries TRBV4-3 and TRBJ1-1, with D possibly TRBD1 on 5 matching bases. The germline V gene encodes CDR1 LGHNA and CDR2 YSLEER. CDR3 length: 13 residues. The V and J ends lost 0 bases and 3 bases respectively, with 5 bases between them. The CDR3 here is CASSQEQDTEAFF. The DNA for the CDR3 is TGCGCCAGCAGCCAAGAACAGGACACTGAAGCTTTCTTT.

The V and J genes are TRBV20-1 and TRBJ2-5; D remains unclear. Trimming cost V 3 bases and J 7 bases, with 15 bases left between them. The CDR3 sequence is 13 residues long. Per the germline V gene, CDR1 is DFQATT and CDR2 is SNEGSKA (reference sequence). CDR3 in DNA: TGCAGTGCTAGGGGATCGTCCCTAGGGACCCAGTACTTC. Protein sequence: CSARGSSLGTQYF.

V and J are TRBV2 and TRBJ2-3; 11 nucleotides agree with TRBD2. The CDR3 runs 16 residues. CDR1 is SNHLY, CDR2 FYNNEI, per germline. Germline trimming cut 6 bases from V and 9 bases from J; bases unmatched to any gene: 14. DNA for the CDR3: TGTGCCAGCAGACCTACTAGCGGGGGACCCGGCACGACGCAGTATTTT. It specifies CASRPTSGGPGTTQYF.

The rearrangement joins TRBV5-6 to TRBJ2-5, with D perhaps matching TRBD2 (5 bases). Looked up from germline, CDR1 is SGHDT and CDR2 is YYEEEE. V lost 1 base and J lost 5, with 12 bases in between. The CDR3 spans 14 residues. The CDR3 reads CASSLITRLETQYF. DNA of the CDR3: TGTGCCAGCAGCTTGATCACTAGACTGGAGACCCAGTACTTC.

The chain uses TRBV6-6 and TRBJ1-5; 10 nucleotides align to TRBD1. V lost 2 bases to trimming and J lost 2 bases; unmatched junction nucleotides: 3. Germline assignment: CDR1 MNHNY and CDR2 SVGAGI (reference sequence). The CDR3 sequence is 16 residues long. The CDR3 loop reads CASSYDRGQGNQPQHF. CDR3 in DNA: TGTGCCAGCAGTTACGACAGGGGGCAGGGCAATCAGCCCCAGCATTTT.

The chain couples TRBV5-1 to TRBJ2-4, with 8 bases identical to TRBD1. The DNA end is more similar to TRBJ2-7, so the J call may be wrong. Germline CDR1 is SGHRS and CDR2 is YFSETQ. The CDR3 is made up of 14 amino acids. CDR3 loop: CASSSRQGTSEQYF. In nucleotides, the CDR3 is TGCGCCAGCAGTTCCCGACAGGGGACAAGCGAGCAGTACTTC.

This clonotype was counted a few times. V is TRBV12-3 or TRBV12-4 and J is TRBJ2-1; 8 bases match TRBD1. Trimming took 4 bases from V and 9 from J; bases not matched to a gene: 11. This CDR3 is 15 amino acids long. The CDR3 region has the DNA TGTGCCAGCAGTTACGACAGGGGAGGCCCTATTGAGCAGTTCTTC. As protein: CASSYDRGGPIEQFF.

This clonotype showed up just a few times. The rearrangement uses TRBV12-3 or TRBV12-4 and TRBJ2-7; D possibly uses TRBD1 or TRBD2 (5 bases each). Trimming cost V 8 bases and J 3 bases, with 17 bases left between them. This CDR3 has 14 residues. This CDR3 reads CASGDRDQYYEQYF. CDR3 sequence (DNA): TGTGCCAGCGGAGACCGGGACCAGTACTACGAGCAGTACTTC.

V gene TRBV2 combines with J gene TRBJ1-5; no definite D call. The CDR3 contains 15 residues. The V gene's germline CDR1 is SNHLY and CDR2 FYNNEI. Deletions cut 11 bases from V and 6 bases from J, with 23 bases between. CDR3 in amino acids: CASTRDSVPAQPQHF. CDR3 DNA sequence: TGTGCCTCCACAAGGGATAGTGTGCCAGCTCAGCCCCAGCATTTT.

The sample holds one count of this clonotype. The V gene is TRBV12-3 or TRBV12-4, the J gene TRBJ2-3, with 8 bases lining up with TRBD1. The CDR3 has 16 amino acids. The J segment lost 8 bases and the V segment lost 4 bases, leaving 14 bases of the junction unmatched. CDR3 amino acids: CASSSVDRDLPGTQYF. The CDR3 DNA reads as TGTGCCAGCAGTTCAGTGGACAGGGACCTCCCGGGTACGCAGTATTTT.

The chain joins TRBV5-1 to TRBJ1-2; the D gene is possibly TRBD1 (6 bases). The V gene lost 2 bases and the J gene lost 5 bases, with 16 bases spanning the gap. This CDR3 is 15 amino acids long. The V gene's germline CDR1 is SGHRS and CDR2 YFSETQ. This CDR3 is CASSFEPGQGYGYTF. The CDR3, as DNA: TGCGCCAGCAGCTTCGAGCCCGGGCAGGGGTATGGCTACACCTTC.

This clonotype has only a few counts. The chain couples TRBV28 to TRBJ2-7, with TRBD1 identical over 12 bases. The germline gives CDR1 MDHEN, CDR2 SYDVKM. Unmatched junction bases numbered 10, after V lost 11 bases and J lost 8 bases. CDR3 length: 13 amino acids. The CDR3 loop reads CASGTGGEVKQYF. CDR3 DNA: TGTGCCTCAGGGACAGGGGGCGAAGTGAAGCAGTACTTC.

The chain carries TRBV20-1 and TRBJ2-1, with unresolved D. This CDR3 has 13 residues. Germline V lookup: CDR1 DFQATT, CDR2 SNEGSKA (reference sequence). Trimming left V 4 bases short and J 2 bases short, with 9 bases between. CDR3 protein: CSATGATYNEQFF. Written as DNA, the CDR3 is TGCAGTGCTACGGGTGCCACCTACAATGAGCAGTTCTTC.

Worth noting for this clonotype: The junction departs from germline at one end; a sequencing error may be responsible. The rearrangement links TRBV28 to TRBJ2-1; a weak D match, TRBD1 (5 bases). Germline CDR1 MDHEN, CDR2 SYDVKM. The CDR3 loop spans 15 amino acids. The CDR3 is CASLKQVWGYNVQFF. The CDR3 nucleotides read TGTGCCAGCCTAAAACAGGTTTGGGGATACAATGTGCAGTTCTTC.

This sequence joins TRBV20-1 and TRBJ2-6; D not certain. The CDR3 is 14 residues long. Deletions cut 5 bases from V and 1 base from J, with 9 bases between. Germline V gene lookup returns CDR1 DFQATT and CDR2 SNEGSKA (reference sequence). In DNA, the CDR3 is TGCAGTGCTGAAGAATCATCTGGGGCCAACGTCCTGACTTTC. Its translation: CSAEESSGANVLTF.